Presented here are 14 T cell receptor beta chains from one specimen sequenced in a study of T cells in narcolepsy (dated by TCRdb to the late 2010s). Library prep was done by the immunoSEQ multiplex PCR assay. TCRdb limited this immuneACCESS table to in-frame rearrangements with V and J called. A share of clones is missing; checked studies link under half to unresolved V genes, and the rest is unexplained. The sample contains about 32,000 clones, roughly 77% of them found a single time. About 1.1% of the sample goes to the ten largest clones. The source material was CD45RA- memory CD4+ T cells from PBMCs. The cell subset or site label, as the study defines it: memory T cells sorted ex vivo from peripheral blood. The source of these receptors is a human donor with narcolepsy.

The chain couples TRBV9 to TRBJ1-2, with D perhaps TRBD1 (6 bases). The germline V gene encodes CDR1 SGDLS and CDR2 YYNGEE. The CDR3 length is 15 residues. With 0 bases removed from V and 4 bases from J, the gap between germline ends came to 13 bases. The CDR3 spells CASSVALAGAYGYTF. DNA of the CDR3: TGTGCCAGCAGCGTAGCTCTGGCAGGGGCCTATGGCTACACCTTC.

The gene calls are TRBV25-1 and TRBJ2-2; D is unclear. This CDR3 is built from 14 residues. V gave up 3 bases and J gave up 5 bases, with 10 bases separating them. CDR1 and CDR2 from the germline V gene are MGHDK and SYGVNS. Here the CDR3 DNA reads TGTGCCAGCAGTGACTTAGCACTTACCGGGGAGCTGTTTTTT. The encoded protein is CASSDLALTGELFF.

V usage is TRBV7-9 and J usage is TRBJ2-1; tentative D call: TRBD1 (5 bases). The V end lost 5 bases, the J end lost 4 bases, and 9 bases lay between the germline ends. CDR1 and CDR2 from the germline V gene are SEHNR and FQNEAQ (reference sequence). There are 13 residues in the CDR3. The CDR3 protein is CASSQDRYNEQFF. DNA of the CDR3: TGTGCCAGCAGCCAAGACAGATACAATGAGCAGTTCTTC.

The chain uses TRBV7-2 and TRBJ1-1, with 7 bases identical to TRBD1. This CDR3 spans 14 amino acids. The V gene end was trimmed by 6 bases and the J gene end by 7 bases; junction bases not matched to a gene: 11. In germline, CDR1 is SGHTA, CDR2 FQGNSA. The CDR3 here is CASRHTGAGGEAFF. The CDR3 DNA reads TGTGCCAGCAGACATACAGGGGCCGGGGGTGAAGCTTTCTTT. The full variable domain, rest sourced from reference TRBV7-2 and TRBJ1-1, is GAGVSQSPSNKVTEKGKDVELRCDPISGHTALYWYRQSLGQGLEFLIYFQGNSAPDKSGLPSDRFSAERTGGSVSTLTIQRTQQEDSAVYLCASRHTGAGGEAFFGQGTRLTVV.

V usage is TRBV9 and J usage is TRBJ1-3, with D possibly TRBD1 on 5 matching bases. Germline V gives CDR1 SGDLS, CDR2 YYNGEE. The CDR3 loop spans 13 amino acids. Trimming took 3 bases from V and 11 from J, leaving 15 bases between them. The CDR3 nucleotides read TGTGCCAGCAGCGAGGAGGGGCAGAGGGCCATATATTTT. It codes for CASSEEGQRAIYF. The whole variable domain, remainder taken from reference TRBV9 and TRBJ1-3, is DSGVTQTPKHLITATGQRVTLRCSPRSGDLSVYWYQQSLDQGLQFLIQYYNGEERAKGNILERFSAQQFPDLHSELNLSSLELGDSALYFCASSEEGQRAIYFGEGSWLTVV.

V usage is TRBV28 and J usage is TRBJ2-1, with unresolved D. Germline lookup yields CDR1 MDHEN and CDR2 SYDVKM. V shed 10 bases and J shed 4 bases, with 5 bases lying between them. The CDR3 runs 10 residues. CDR3 in DNA: TGTGCCACTACGTACAATGAGCAGTTCTTC. Amino acids: CATTYNEQFF.

Only one count was recorded for this clone. The chain is built from TRBV28 and TRBJ2-5; 9 nucleotides match TRBD2. The CDR3 has 16 residues. The V segment lost 2 bases and the J segment 7 bases; nucleotides outside the gene matches: 11. Germline CDR1 MDHEN, CDR2 SYDVKM. CDR3 in DNA: TGTGCCAGCAGTTTAACCCCCCCTCTAGCGGGGTCGACCCAGTACTTC. Translated: CASSLTPPLAGSTQYF.

This chain connects TRBV7-2 to TRBJ1-1; D is undetermined. Germline V CDR1 and CDR2: SGHTA, FQGNSA. The CDR3 is made up of 13 amino acids. Trimming removed 2 bases at V and 4 bases at J, with 8 bases between. The CDR3 spells CASSLTGGTEAFF. DNA of the CDR3: TGTGCCAGCAGCTTAACCGGAGGCACTGAAGCTTTCTTT. Full variable domain (missing parts from reference TRBV7-2 and TRBJ1-1): GAGVSQSPSNKVTEKGKDVELRCDPISGHTALYWYRQSLGQGLEFLIYFQGNSAPDKSGLPSDRFSAERTGGSVSTLTIQRTQQEDSAVYLCASSLTGGTEAFFGQGTRLTVV.

The chain links TRBV28 to TRBJ2-7, with D perhaps matching TRBD1 or TRBD2 (5 bases each). V shed 4 bases and J shed 6 bases, with 16 bases lying between them. This CDR3 is 14 amino acids long. Per germline, CDR1 MDHEN and CDR2 SYDVKM. This chain's CDR3 is CASSSGTSEIEQYF. Here the CDR3 DNA reads TGTGCCAGCAGTTCTGGGACCTCGGAAATCGAGCAGTACTTC.

This clone was detected only a few times. The chain employs TRBV27 and TRBJ1-1, with 9 bases fitting TRBD1. V was clipped by 9 bases and J by 11 bases; unmatched bases: 4. This CDR3 is 10 amino acids long. The germline V gene has CDR1 MNHEY and CDR2 SMNVEV (reference sequence). CDR3: CASYGQGAFF. The CDR3 nucleotides are TGTGCCAGTTATGGACAGGGGGCTTTCTTT.

This clone appeared once. CDR3 protein: CASSDQQNTEAFF. CDR3 DNA sequence: TGTGCCAGCAGTGATCAACAGAACACTGAAGCTTTCTTT. The chain combines TRBV6-4 with TRBJ1-1; D is uncertain. V lost 3 bases and J 1 base, leaving 6 bases between the germline ends. Germline CDR1 reads MRHNA; CDR2 reads SNTAGT. The CDR3 contains 13 residues.

V gene TRBV5-6 combines with J gene TRBJ1-2; D not certain. Trimming left V 3 bases short and J 4 bases short, with 13 bases between. This CDR3 is built from 14 residues. CDR1 is SGHDT, CDR2 YYEEEE, per germline. DNA for the CDR3: TGTGCCAGCAGCTATAGGGCCAGTACCTATGGCTACACCTTC. Protein: CASSYRASTYGYTF.

The rearrangement links TRBV6-5 to TRBJ2-7; D gene unclear. The CDR3 covers 14 residues. Germline V gene sequence: CDR1 MNHEY, CDR2 SVGAGI. V was clipped by 5 bases and J by 3 bases, with 14 bases between them. CDR3 residues: CASSQTPWDYEQYF. CDR3 bases: TGTGCCAGCAGTCAGACACCGTGGGACTACGAGCAGTACTTC.

This chain uses TRBV29-1 with TRBJ1-3; D gene unclear. Trimming cost V 5 bases and J 4 bases, with 9 bases left between them. CDR1 and CDR2 (germline): SQVTM, ANQGSEA. The CDR3 has 12 residues. The CDR3 sequence: CSVREAGNTIYF. The CDR3, as DNA: TGCAGCGTTAGGGAAGCCGGAAACACCATATATTTT.